These 29 T cell receptor beta chains originate from one sample sequenced in a study of T-cell reconstitution after alpha-beta-depleted transplantation in children. The TCRbeta library was prepared with unique molecular identifiers. MiXCR, applied by TCRdb to the PCR reads, yields one record per CDR3 protein. The sample gives 600,000 to 700,000 distinct CDR3 sequences, around a sixth of which show up once; around 0.96% is in the top ten. The sequences come from PBMCs from the stem cell graft donor, collected from the stem cell graft. These receptors came from a human donor who donated a stem cell graft to a child with acute myeloid leukemia.

Only one count was recorded for this clonotype. The chain links TRBV4-2 to TRBJ1-6, with D unclear. The CDR3 consists of 17 residues. Germline CDR1 LGHNA, CDR2 YNFKEQ. V was trimmed by 4 bases and J by 0 bases, leaving 13 bases between them. The CDR3 bases are TGTGCCAGCAGCCCACATCCCCAGAGCTCCTATAATTCACCCCTCCACTTT. It codes for CASSPHPQSSYNSPLHF.

This clonotype has more than one count but fewer than ten. As DNA, the CDR3 is TGTGCCAGCTCACCATCAGGACTGGCGGGAGGCCAAGAGACCCAGTACTTC. It translates to CASSPSGLAGGQETQYF. The J gene is TRBJ2-5, the V gene TRBV18, with 8 bases identical to TRBD2. The length of the CDR3 is 17 residues. Germline assignment: CDR1 KGHSH and CDR2 LQKENI. Trimming at V came to 2 bases and at J to 1 base, leaving 9 bases not matched to a gene.

This clonotype was recorded many times. J is TRBJ2-5 and V is TRBV20-1, with D hard to call. CDR1 and CDR2 from the germline V gene are DFQATT and SNEGSKA (reference sequence). This CDR3 comprises 12 residues. The CDR3 is CSTENTRETQYF. CDR3 sequence (DNA): TGCTCCACGGAGAACACGAGAGAGACCCAGTACTTC.

The chain's CDR3 is CASSPTGQGGSYGYTF. The CDR3, as DNA: TGCGCCAGCAGCCCCACGGGGCAGGGAGGAAGCTATGGCTACACCTTC. The chain combines TRBV5-1 with TRBJ1-2; TRBD1 is a possible D gene (5 bases). Germline V CDR1 and CDR2: SGHRS, YFSETQ. Between the trimmed V and J ends, which lost 4 bases and 4 bases, there was a span of 20 bases. The CDR3 sequence is 16 residues long.

This clonotype was seen ten or more times. This CDR3 is CSARRTGENVNEQFF. CDR3 DNA sequence: TGCAGTGCTAGAAGGACAGGGGAGAATGTCAATGAGCAGTTCTTC. The rearrangement joins TRBV20-1 to TRBJ2-1, with 9 bases matching TRBD1. Germline CDR1 and CDR2: DFQATT and SNEGSKA (reference sequence). The CDR3 extends over 15 amino acids. V trimming: 2 bases; J trimming: 6 bases; junction bases outside the gene matches: 8.

In its sample, this clonotype was seen many times. This rearrangement joins TRBV4-3 to TRBJ2-1, with D unresolved. CDR1 is LGHNA, CDR2 YSLEER, per germline. Trimming removed 1 base at V and 2 bases at J, with 9 bases between. The CDR3 is 15 amino acids. CDR3 protein: CASSQGLAAYNEQFF. The CDR3 bases are TGCGCCAGCAGCCAAGGCTTGGCAGCCTACAATGAGCAGTTCTTC.

This clonotype occurred many times. The CDR3 DNA reads as TGCAGTGCTGGGGGACGAGCGGGGGAAGAGACCCAGTACTTC. It translates to CSAGGRAGEETQYF. V gene TRBV20-1 combines with J gene TRBJ2-5, with 8 bases fitting TRBD2. Per the germline V gene, CDR1 is DFQATT and CDR2 is SNEGSKA (reference sequence). Unmatched junction bases numbered 8, after V lost 5 bases and J lost 3 bases. The CDR3 is 14 residues long.

The J gene is TRBJ2-2, the V gene TRBV7-9; D call uncertain. Trimming shortened V by 2 bases and J by 7 bases, and 11 bases separated the two germline ends. Germline CDR1 reads SEHNR; CDR2 reads FQNEAQ (reference sequence). The CDR3 contains 14 residues. The CDR3 DNA is TGTGCCAGCAGCTTAAGTGGGTCCGTCGGGGAGCTGTTTTTT. It yields the protein CASSLSGSVGELFF.

This clonotype was recorded many times. V gene TRBV30 combines with J gene TRBJ2-1; no definite D call. CDR3 length: 11 residues. Trimming shortened V by 7 bases and J by 8 bases, and 12 bases separated the two germline ends. From germline, CDR1 is GTSNPN and CDR2 SVGIG (reference sequence). CDR3 protein: CASASNDEQFF. CDR3 DNA sequence: TGTGCCTCCGCCTCGAACGATGAGCAGTTCTTC.

Points on this clonotype: Germline is not matched at one junction end, which may reflect a read error. The chain has TRBV20-1 and TRBJ1-4; unclear D gene. Per germline, CDR1 DFQATT and CDR2 SNEGSKA (reference sequence). The CDR3 consists of 14 residues. CDR3 amino acids: CSAPSQAGNKKLFF. The CDR3 region has the DNA TGCAGTGCTCCGTCGCAGGCGGGTAATAAAAAACTGTTTTTT.

About this clonotype: A read error is possible here, since a much larger clone lies one base away. The CDR3 carries no conserved terminal phenylalanine or tryptophan, so it likely arises from a read error. The CDR3 reads CSVKPSAGNEQYY. CDR3 bases: TGCAGCGTTAAACCTAGCGCAGGAAACGAGCAGTACTAC. The chain links TRBV29-1 to TRBJ2-7; D is perhaps TRBD2 (6 bases). Trimming shortened V by 5 bases and J by 5 bases, and 16 bases separated the two germline ends. Germline assignment: CDR1 SQVTM and CDR2 ANQGSEA. The CDR3 consists of 13 residues.

The CDR3 DNA follows: TGTGCCAGCAGCTTAGCAATCCAGGCTTACTCTGAAGCTTTCTTT. It codes for CASSLAIQAYSEAFF. This chain connects TRBV7-9 to TRBJ1-1; D is undetermined. Germline values: CDR1 SEHNR, CDR2 FQNEAQ (reference sequence). This CDR3 has 15 residues. Trimming cost V 0 bases and J 6 bases, with 14 bases left between them.

This clonotype was detected ten times or more. V gene TRBV20-1 combines with J gene TRBJ2-7, with TRBD1 identical over 7 bases. The germline V gene encodes CDR1 DFQATT and CDR2 SNEGSKA (reference sequence). Trimming took 5 bases from V and 6 from J; bases not matched to a gene: 4. The CDR3 sequence is 11 residues long. CDR3 sequence: CSAPRGFEQYF. The CDR3 DNA reads TGCAGTGCTCCCAGGGGGTTCGAGCAGTACTTC.

The chain recombines TRBV20-1 with TRBJ2-5; TRBD1 matches 7 bases. V shed 6 bases and J 9 bases; nucleotides not matched to a gene: 16. The CDR3 runs 14 residues. Germline loops: CDR1 DFQATT, CDR2 SNEGSKA (reference sequence). The CDR3 nucleotides are TGCAGTGCCCGGGATCCTCGACAGGGCCAGGCCCAGTACTTC. It yields the protein CSARDPRQGQAQYF.

This clonotype was seen ten or more times. V gene TRBV7-9 combines with J gene TRBJ1-5; D is unresolved. The V end lost 1 base, the J end lost 7 bases, and 8 bases lay between the germline ends. Germline V gene lookup returns CDR1 SEHNR and CDR2 FQNEAQ (reference sequence). CDR3 length equals 13 residues. The CDR3: CASSLGEGQPQHF. Here the CDR3 DNA reads TGTGCCAGCAGCTTAGGGGAAGGCCAGCCCCAGCATTTT.

The CDR3 loop reads CASSTYISGGGTDTQYF. The CDR3 nucleotides read TGTGCCAGCAGCACATATATCTCAGGGGGCGGCACAGATACGCAGTATTTT. The chain joins TRBV13 to TRBJ2-3; 8 nucleotides line up with TRBD1. V lost 5 bases and J lost 1; bases outside the gene matches: 11. Germline V gene sequence: CDR1 PRHDT, CDR2 FYEKMQ (reference sequence). CDR3 length: 17 amino acids.

The chain couples TRBV11-2 to TRBJ2-5; TRBD2 matches at 8 bases. With 5 bases clipped from V and 5 bases from J, the junction kept 10 bases outside the gene matches. The V gene's germline CDR1 is SGHAT and CDR2 FQNNGV. The CDR3 has 15 residues. The CDR3 loop reads CASSLHGGAKETQYF. CDR3 in DNA: TGTGCCAGCAGCCTGCACGGGGGGGCGAAGGAGACCCAGTACTTC.

V usage is TRBV5-1 and J usage is TRBJ2-7; 9 bases are a match to TRBD2. Germline lookup yields CDR1 SGHRS and CDR2 YFSETQ. Trimming took 2 bases from V and 3 from J; bases not matched to a gene: 3. The CDR3 spans 14 residues. As DNA, the CDR3 is TGCGCCAGCAGCTTAGCGGGAGGTAACTACGAGCAGTACTTC. Its protein product is CASSLAGGNYEQYF.

This clonotype was detected ten times or more. The V gene is TRBV5-1, the J gene TRBJ1-2; 11 nucleotides line up with TRBD1. This CDR3 has 18 residues. The V gene end was trimmed by 2 bases and the J gene end by 2 bases; junction bases not matched to a gene: 11. Germline CDR1 is SGHRS and CDR2 is YFSETQ. The CDR3 loop is CASSFRGGTGGPNYGYTF. The DNA for the CDR3 is TGCGCCAGCAGCTTCAGGGGAGGGACAGGGGGTCCGAACTATGGCTACACCTTC.

The chain has TRBV5-1 and TRBJ1-1; no clear D gene. V lost 4 bases and J lost 1, with 20 bases in between. Germline CDR1 SGHRS, CDR2 YFSETQ. The CDR3 runs to 17 residues. In DNA, the CDR3 is TGCGCCAGCAGCCCTGCCAAAAGGGAAGTGGGGAACACTGAAGCTTTCTTT. This gives the protein CASSPAKREVGNTEAFF.

This clonotype was observed many times. The chain has TRBV29-1 and TRBJ1-4, with D possibly TRBD1 on 6 matching bases. Germline CDR1 is SQVTM and CDR2 is ANQGSEA. This CDR3 is 14 amino acids long. Here the CDR3 DNA reads TGCGCTTGGGGGCAGGGACGGCCTAATGAAAAACTGTTTTTT. This encodes CAWGQGRPNEKLFF.

In this sample, this clonotype turned up many times. The V call is TRBV20-1, the J call TRBJ2-3; the match to TRBD2 covers 12 bases. V dropped 4 bases and J dropped 9; count of bases not matched to a gene: 14. CDR1 is DFQATT, CDR2 SNEGSKA, per germline (reference sequence). This CDR3 spans 16 amino acids. The CDR3 region is CSAIPPGLAGGGTQYF. The CDR3, as DNA: TGCAGTGCTATTCCACCGGGACTAGCGGGTGGAGGGACGCAGTATTTT.

With respect to this clonotype: A read error may account for a junction end that differs from germline. J is TRBJ2-1 and V is TRBV20-1; tentative D call: TRBD1 (5 bases). This CDR3 contains 17 residues. Germline-derived CDR1 and CDR2 are DFQATT and SNEGSKA (reference sequence). The CDR3 sequence is CCARALIGALAYNEQFF. In nucleotides, the CDR3 is TGCTGTGCTAGAGCGCTTATTGGGGCTTTGGCTTACAATGAGCAGTTCTTC.

In this sample, this clonotype turned up a few times. The V call is TRBV20-1, the J call TRBJ2-3; 9 nucleotides agree with TRBD2. This CDR3 is 14 amino acids long. Germline V CDR1 and CDR2: DFQATT, SNEGSKA (reference sequence). Trimming took 3 bases from V and 5 from J; bases not matched to a gene: 6. CDR3 nucleotides: TGCAGTGCTAGCCATAGCGGGGGCTTAGATACGCAGTATTTT. The encoded protein is CSASHSGGLDTQYF.

This chain links TRBV6-1 with TRBJ2-6; the D is unclear. The CDR3 is 15 residues long. In germline, CDR1 is MNHNS, CDR2 SASEGT. The V and J ends lost 6 bases and 1 base respectively, with 10 bases between them. The CDR3 loop is CASSRSFSGANVLTF. The DNA for the CDR3 is TGTGCCAGCAGCCGAAGCTTTTCTGGGGCCAACGTCCTGACTTTC.

This chain joins TRBV9 and TRBJ2-5; 11 bases fit TRBD2. Losses at the gene ends were 4 bases for V and 3 bases for J; bases not matched to a gene: 5. The CDR3 has 15 amino acids. Germline CDR1 and CDR2: SGDLS and YYNGEE. This CDR3 is CASSPSGGSKETQYF. For the CDR3, the DNA is TGTGCCAGCAGCCCTAGCGGGGGGAGTAAAGAGACCCAGTACTTC.

This clonotype was counted at least ten times. The V call is TRBV20-1, the J call TRBJ2-7, with D maybe TRBD2 (6 bases). CDR1 DFQATT and CDR2 SNEGSKA come from the germline V gene (reference sequence). The CDR3 consists of 14 residues. V shed 3 bases and J shed 2 bases, with 14 bases lying between them. This CDR3 is CSARGGRLTYEQYV. The CDR3 region has the DNA TGCAGTGCTAGGGGGGGTAGGCTAACCTACGAGCAGTACGTC.

The DNA of the CDR3 is TGTGCCAGCTCACCACCGGGACTAGGGAAAGATACGCAGTATTTT. This sequence encodes CASSPPGLGKDTQYF. The gene calls are TRBV18 and TRBJ2-3, with 8 bases lining up with TRBD2. The germline V gene has CDR1 KGHSH and CDR2 LQKENI. The CDR3 totals 15 residues. The V and J ends lost 0 bases and 5 bases, in that order; junction bases with no gene match: 4.

This chain links TRBV7-2 with TRBJ2-6; tentatively, D is TRBD1 (6 bases). CDR3 length equals 16 residues. CDR1 is SGHTA, CDR2 FQGNSA, per germline. V shed 5 bases and J shed 0 bases, with 11 bases lying between them. The CDR3 region is CASSAQGRSGANVLTF. DNA for the CDR3: TGTGCCAGCAGCGCACAGGGCCGCTCTGGGGCCAACGTCCTGACTTTC.